These 24 T cell receptor beta chains originate from one sample sequenced in a study of T cell responses to AZD1222 COVID-19 vaccine. Clones were sequenced by immunoSEQ multiplex PCR, and TCRdb holds only the in-frame ones, with some missing. The table records under 170,000 clones, about nine tenths of them present only once. The material was peripheral blood, obtained 28 days after the second AZD1222 dose. Receptors were obtained from an adult who received the AZD1222 COVID-19 vaccine.

The chain carries TRBV5-1 and TRBJ1-1, with TRBD1 matching over 7 bases. The CDR3 runs 14 residues. The germline gives CDR1 SGHRS, CDR2 YFSETQ. V shed 0 bases, J shed 1 base, and the junction held 0 bases outside the gene matches. This CDR3 reads CASSLGDRNTEAFF. For the CDR3, the DNA is TGCGCCAGCAGCTTGGGGGACAGGAACACTGAAGCTTTCTTT.

The chain couples TRBV6-1 to TRBJ2-2, with TRBD2 matching 7 bases. CDR3 length: 15 amino acids. V was pared by 1 base and J by 6 bases, with 5 bases of the junction left unmatched. From germline, CDR1 is MNHNS and CDR2 SASEGT. CDR3 sequence: CASSEVGLAAGELFF. CDR3 bases: TGTGCCAGCAGTGAAGTGGGGCTAGCGGCCGGGGAGCTGTTTTTT.

V and J are TRBV4-1 and TRBJ2-5; D unclear. Germline CDR1 is MGHRA and CDR2 is YSYEKL. Trimming took off 1 base at V and 1 base at J, with 10 bases between the two ends. The CDR3 totals 15 residues. CDR3 sequence reads: CASSQVFPGQETQYF. DNA for the CDR3: TGCGCCAGCAGCCAAGTCTTCCCGGGCCAAGAGACCCAGTACTTC.

The sample holds one count of this clone. The chain has TRBV29-1 and TRBJ1-1, with 7 bases aligning to TRBD1. V shed 3 bases and J 1 base; nucleotides not matched to a gene: 8. The germline gives CDR1 SQVTM, CDR2 ANQGSEA. The CDR3 is made up of 15 amino acids. The CDR3 DNA reads TGCAGCGTTGATACAGGGGTCGGGCCGAACACTGAAGCTTTCTTT. It encodes CSVDTGVGPNTEAFF. The variable domain in full, with the rest retrieved from reference TRBV29-1 and TRBJ1-1, is SAVISQKPSRDICQRGTSLTIQCQVDSQVTMMFWYRQQPGQSLTLIATANQGSEATYESGFVIDKFPISRPNLTFSTLTVSNMSPEDSSIYLCSVDTGVGPNTEAFFGQGTRLTVV.

V and J are TRBV2 and TRBJ2-5; maybe TRBD2 (6 bases). V gave up 3 bases and J gave up 5 bases, with 19 bases separating them. From germline, CDR1 is SNHLY and CDR2 FYNNEI. This CDR3 has 16 residues. The CDR3 DNA follows: TGTGCCAGCAGTGAGTTGGGAGGAGGGTCGGGGGAGACCCAGTACTTC. It translates to CASSELGGGSGETQYF.

The rearrangement joins TRBV3-1 (or the pseudogene TRBV3-2) to TRBJ1-2, with a possible D match to TRBD1 (5 bases). Germline CDR1 LGHDT, CDR2 YNNKEL (reference sequence). V was clipped by 5 bases and J by 5 bases, with 18 bases between them. This CDR3 is 15 amino acids long. The CDR3 DNA reads TGTGCCAGCAGCTCCGGGGGGGTGGTAGCTTATGGCTACACCTTC. This translates into CASSSGGVVAYGYTF.

J is TRBJ2-7 and V is TRBV7-2; D is uncertain. The CDR3 spans 12 residues. V was cut by 2 bases and J by 9 bases, with 11 bases left in between. Germline V gene data show CDR1 as SGHTA and CDR2 as FQGNSA. The CDR3, as DNA: TGTGCCAGCAGCTTATTCGGGCTCGGGCAGTACTTC. It yields the protein CASSLFGLGQYF. The variable domain in full, completed from reference TRBV7-2 and TRBJ2-7, reads GAGVSQSPSNKVTEKGKDVELRCDPISGHTALYWYRQSLGQGLEFLIYFQGNSAPDKSGLPSDRFSAERTGGSVSTLTIQRTQQEDSAVYLCASSLFGLGQYFGPGTRLTVT.

V is TRBV16 and J is TRBJ1-5; 8 bases fit TRBD1. Germline CDR1 and CDR2: KGHSY and FQNENV. Trimming cost V 4 bases and J 0 bases; bases outside gene matches: 11. CDR3 length equals 18 residues. This CDR3 reads CASSPRTGLGASNQPQHF. CDR3 nucleotides: TGTGCCAGCAGCCCTAGGACAGGGTTGGGGGCTAGCAATCAGCCCCAGCATTTT.

CDR3 sequence (DNA): TGTGCCAGCAGCTTAGGAGCGGGGTCCCAAGAGACCCAGTACTTC. Translated, it gives CASSLGAGSQETQYF. The J gene is TRBJ2-5, the V gene TRBV7-9, with 7 positions matching TRBD2. Trimming took 1 base from V and 1 from J; bases not matched to a gene: 3. CDR3 length equals 15 residues. From germline, CDR1 is SEHNR and CDR2 FQNEAQ (reference sequence).

The chain couples TRBV9 to TRBJ2-7; 7 bases line up with TRBD2. CDR1 and CDR2 (germline): SGDLS, YYNGEE. The length of the CDR3 is 15 residues. V was pared by 0 bases and J by 3 bases, with 6 bases of the junction left unmatched. This CDR3 reads CASSVDLSGLYEQYF. The CDR3 region has the DNA TGTGCCAGCAGCGTAGACCTTAGCGGGCTCTACGAGCAGTACTTC.

This clone was picked up a small number of times. V is TRBV7-9 and J is TRBJ2-1; 8 nucleotides match TRBD1. CDR1 and CDR2 from the germline V gene are SEHNR and FQNEAQ (reference sequence). The CDR3 loop spans 16 amino acids. V shed 5 bases, J shed 8 bases, and the junction held 14 bases outside the gene matches. The CDR3 sequence is CASSPRGTGGAYEQFF. The DNA of the CDR3 is TGTGCCAGCAGCCCACGCGGGACAGGCGGGGCGTATGAGCAGTTCTTC.

The chain joins TRBV30 to TRBJ1-1; TRBD1 aligns across 9 bases. Looked up from germline, CDR1 is GTSNPN and CDR2 is SVGIG (reference sequence). V shed 2 bases and J 5 bases; nucleotides not matched to a gene: 9. This CDR3 region has 15 residues. CDR3 sequence: CAWSPGTGRGTEAFF. The CDR3 coding sequence is TGTGCCTGGAGTCCCGGGACAGGGCGGGGGACTGAAGCTTTCTTT.

The sample holds one count of this clone. At the DNA level, this CDR3 is encoded by other sequences in the same sample as well. This rearrangement joins TRBV7-9 to TRBJ1-2; D remains unclear. CDR1 SEHNR and CDR2 FQNEAQ come from the germline V gene (reference sequence). Trimming removed 4 bases at V and 5 bases at J, with 5 bases between. The CDR3 spans 11 residues. CDR3 loop: CASSSEYGYTF. The CDR3 nucleotides read TGTGCCAGCAGCTCGGAATATGGCTACACCTTC.

This clone was detected once. This sequence joins TRBV10-2 and TRBJ1-6, with D possibly matching TRBD1 (5 bases). This CDR3 contains 15 residues. Trimming cost V 4 bases and J 1 base, with 8 bases left between them. CDR1 and CDR2 (germline): WSHSY, SAAADI. Here the CDR3 reads CASSAAGSYNSPLHF. The CDR3 coding sequence is TGCGCCAGCAGTGCAGCAGGGTCCTATAATTCACCCCTCCACTTT.

The rearrangement joins TRBV15 to TRBJ2-7; the D gene could be TRBD1 or TRBD2 (5 bases each). Germline V gene lookup returns CDR1 LNHNV and CDR2 YYDKDF (reference sequence). This CDR3 is built from 15 residues. V lost 4 bases and J 0 bases, leaving 13 bases between the germline ends. This CDR3 reads CATSKASGLSYEQYF. In DNA, the CDR3 is TGTGCCACCAGCAAGGCGTCGGGGCTCTCCTACGAGCAGTACTTC.

The genes are TRBV2 and TRBJ1-2; D is perhaps TRBD1 (6 bases). Germline V gene sequence: CDR1 SNHLY, CDR2 FYNNEI. This CDR3 comprises 14 residues. Between the trimmed V and J ends, which lost 6 bases and 0 bases, there was a span of 11 bases. DNA for the CDR3: TGTGCCAGCAGCCGAGGACAGCCTAACTATGGCTACACCTTC. Amino acid sequence: CASSRGQPNYGYTF.

This clone was recorded once. The chain couples TRBV3-1 (or the pseudogene TRBV3-2) to TRBJ1-2, with D hard to call. This CDR3 region has 14 residues. From germline, CDR1 is LGHDT and CDR2 YNNKEL (reference sequence). Between the trimmed V and J ends, which lost 1 base and 3 bases, there was a span of 9 bases. Written as DNA, the CDR3 is TGTGCCAGCAGCCAAGGAACAGTCGACTATGGCTACACCTTC. Translation: CASSQGTVDYGYTF.

This clone was detected only once. V and J are TRBV19 and TRBJ2-1; D possibly corresponds to TRBD1 (5 bases). Trimming took 6 bases from V and 0 from J, leaving 12 bases between them. Germline V CDR1 and CDR2: LNHDA, SQIVND (reference sequence). This CDR3 is 15 amino acids long. CDR3: CASREQASSYNEQFF. The CDR3 coding sequence is TGTGCCAGTAGAGAACAGGCTAGCTCCTACAATGAGCAGTTCTTC.

V is TRBV30 and J is TRBJ2-2, with TRBD2 identical over 9 bases. The CDR3 is 15 residues long. The V gene end was trimmed by 4 bases and the J gene end by 4 bases; junction bases not matched to a gene: 7. The germline CDR1 and CDR2 sequences are GTSNPN and SVGIG (reference sequence). For the CDR3, the DNA is TGTGCCTGGATGTGGGCGGGAGGGCCCACCGGGGAGCTGTTTTTT. It yields the protein CAWMWAGGPTGELFF.

The chain couples TRBV5-1 to TRBJ1-2; the match to TRBD1 covers 9 bases. After removal of 3 bases from V and 4 bases from J, the junction contained 4 bases not matched to a gene. The CDR3 runs to 14 residues. Looked up from germline, CDR1 is SGHRS and CDR2 is YFSETQ. The CDR3 is CASSSGQGAYGYTF. The CDR3 DNA reads as TGCGCCAGCAGCTCGGGACAGGGAGCCTATGGCTACACCTTC.

The chain is built from TRBV11-2 and TRBJ2-5, with no clear D. The ends were cut back, 1 base at V and 3 bases at J, with 12 bases in the middle. The CDR3 covers 15 residues. The V gene's germline CDR1 is SGHAT and CDR2 FQNNGV. CDR3 DNA: TGTGCCAGCAGCTTAGGGCCTAGATTGGAAGAGACCCAGTACTTC. It yields the protein CASSLGPRLEETQYF.

This clone showed up just once. This sequence joins TRBV4-2 and TRBJ2-5; 9 bases fit TRBD2. V shed 5 bases, J shed 5 bases, and the junction held 9 bases outside the gene matches. The CDR3 loop spans 15 amino acids. The germline V gene has CDR1 LGHNA and CDR2 YNFKEQ. Here the CDR3 DNA reads TGTGCCAGCAGCTCAGTAGCGGGAGCAGGGGAGACCCAGTACTTC. Its translation: CASSSVAGAGETQYF.

This chain uses TRBV5-1 with TRBJ1-6, with 9 bases matching TRBD1. V lost 5 bases and J lost 7; bases outside the gene matches: 1. In germline, CDR1 is SGHRS, CDR2 YFSETQ. The CDR3 contains 13 residues. The CDR3 sequence: CASRGQGNSPLHF. The CDR3 nucleotides read TGCGCCAGCAGAGGACAGGGGAATTCACCCCTCCACTTT.

The chain links TRBV7-9 to TRBJ2-7, with unresolved D. Germline-derived CDR1 and CDR2 are SEHNR and FQNEAQ (reference sequence). CDR3 length: 12 amino acids. V was shortened by 8 bases and J by 2 bases, with 10 bases between the two germline ends. CDR3 coding DNA: TGTGCCAGCGCTAGTGGAACCTACGAGCAGTACTTC. Translated, it gives CASASGTYEQYF.